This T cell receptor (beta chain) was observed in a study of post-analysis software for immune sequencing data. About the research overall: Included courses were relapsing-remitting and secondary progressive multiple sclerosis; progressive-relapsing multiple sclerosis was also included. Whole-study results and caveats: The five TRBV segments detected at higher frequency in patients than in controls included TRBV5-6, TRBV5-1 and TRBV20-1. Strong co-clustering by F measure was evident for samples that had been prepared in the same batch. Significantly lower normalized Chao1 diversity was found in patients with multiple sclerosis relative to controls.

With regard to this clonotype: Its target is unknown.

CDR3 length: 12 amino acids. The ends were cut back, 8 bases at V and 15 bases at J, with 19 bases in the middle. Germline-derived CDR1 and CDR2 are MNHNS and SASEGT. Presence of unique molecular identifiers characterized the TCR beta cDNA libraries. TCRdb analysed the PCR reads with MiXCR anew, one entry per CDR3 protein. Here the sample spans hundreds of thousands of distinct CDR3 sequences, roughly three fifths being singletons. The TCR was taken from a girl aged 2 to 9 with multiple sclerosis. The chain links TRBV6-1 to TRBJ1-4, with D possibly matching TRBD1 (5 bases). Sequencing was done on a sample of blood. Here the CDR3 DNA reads TGTGCCAGCCTAAAGGGATCGGACAAATTGTTTTTT. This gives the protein CASLKGSDKLFF.